The source of this T cell receptor beta chain is a study of glioma-infiltrating T cells. Study-wide results and limits: Non-neoplastic patients had below-expected tissue-blood divergence, while all gliomas exceeded expectation. CDR3 overlap between tissue and blood was very small.

Using RNA template, CDR3s of TCR alpha and beta were amplified with iRepertoire arm-PCR. Input was about 85-400 ng of tissue mRNA or PBMC total RNA. MiXCR was run by TCRdb on the multiplex PCR reads, yielding one entry per CDR3 protein. The sample has roughly 200,000 distinct CDR3 sequences; more than 35% are singletons. This clonotype occurred many times. Antigen: not known. The material sequenced was glioma tissue, nonneoplastic brain tissue, or PBMCs (not recorded which). The sequence was collected from a human donor with low-grade glioma or glioblastoma, undergoing nonglioma brain surgery, or in good health (not recorded which).

The CDR3 region has the DNA TGTGCCACCAGCAGAGATCCGGGGGAGCCCCAGCATTTT. It yields the protein CATSRDPGEPQHF. The genes are TRBV15 and TRBJ1-5; D might be TRBD1 (5 bases). The CDR3 is 13 amino acids. The V and J ends lost 0 bases and 8 bases respectively, with 8 bases between them. CDR1 and CDR2 from the germline V gene are LNHNV and YYDKDF (reference sequence). Complete variable domain (other parts from reference TRBV15 and TRBJ1-5): DAMVIQNPRYQVTQFGKPVTLSCSQTLNHNVMYWYQQKSSQAPKLLFHYYDKDFNNEADTPDNFQSRRPNTSFCFLDIRSPGLGDTAMYLCATSRDPGEPQHFGDGTRLSIL.